This T cell receptor (beta chain) was observed in a study of shared clonotypes between healthy human individuals. The study's findings and limits: The researchers took only blood, and tissue repertoires probably look different.

Only one count was recorded for this clone. Its antigen is undetermined. V shed 0 bases and J 4 bases; nucleotides not matched to a gene: 2. Germline CDR1 reads SNHLY; CDR2 reads FYNNEI. CDR3 length: 16 amino acids. Profiling relied on immunoSEQ multiplex PCR, and the TCRdb table lists in-frame clones only, not all of them. Of 2,100,000 or so clones detected, roughly 95% appear once; the ten largest clones hold roughly 0.13%. The sequence was collected from a man aged 18 to 29 in good health. The genes are TRBV2 and TRBJ2-2; TRBD1 matches 10 bases. The specimen was naive CD4+ T cells sorted from blood. Specified subset: CD45RA+ positively selected. CDR3 bases: TGTGCCAGCAGTGAAGCACGGACAGGGGGCACCGGGGAGCTGTTTTTT. It is translated as CASSEARTGGTGELFF.